The T cell receptor beta chain under discussion was sequenced for a study of blood T cell repertoires in COVID-19. Study details: Researchers got acute and convalescent COVID-19 samples from the United States, Italy and Spain. From T cells, B-cell-depleted T cells, or PBMCs came the material, which was cDNA or gDNA.

Trimming left V 5 bases short and J 7 bases short, with 15 bases between. This CDR3 is built from 14 residues. Germline CDR1 SEHNR, CDR2 FQNEAQ (reference sequence). In the study's own analysis: Scientists estimated how many nucleated cells there were by amplifying reference gene primers. TCRdb keeps only in-frame clones here, not all; method: immunoSEQ multiplex PCR. The DNA was the basis for D and trimming; V, J and clone size are from that table. This sample yields 150,000 or so clones, of which approximately 86% are seen a single time; about 3% belongs to the top ten. The sequence was collected from a woman aged 35 to 49 with active or convalescent COVID-19. V is TRBV7-9 and J is TRBJ1-5; tentative D call: TRBD1 (6 bases). Input material: peripheral blood. DNA for the CDR3: TGTGCCAGCAGCCTGTCAACAGGGTACCAGCCCCAGCATTTT. Protein: CASSLSTGYQPQHF.